This T cell receptor (beta chain) is from a study of shared clonotypes between healthy human individuals. Study-level background: Donors, aged 18 to 49, were a couple of women and a few men. Per-donor plates numbered three CD4 naive, three CD4 memory, two CD8 naive and one CD8 memory.

It was CD45RO-negative cells, positively selected for CCR7, that made up naive CD8 cells, with terminally differentiated effector memory CD45RA+ cells excluded. Germline lookup yields CDR1 MNHNY and CDR2 SVGAGI (reference sequence). V shed 6 bases, J shed 6 bases, and the junction held 2 bases outside the gene matches. The CDR3 is 13 amino acids. Genomic DNA from each subset was divided evenly over several immunoSEQ plates. Each PCR replicate from the sorted subsets contained about 200 ng DNA, which is around 30,000 T cell genomes. Method: immunoSEQ multiplex PCR; TCRdb's copy keeps in-frame clones and lacks some. The table shows nearly 2 million clones, with roughly 94% occurring only once.

This chain uses TRBV6-6 with TRBJ2-1; 10 nucleotides align to TRBD1. Material for sequencing was naive CD8+ T cells sorted from blood. The TCR was taken from a man aged 18 to 29 in good health. The DNA of the CDR3 is TGTGCCAGCAGCTGGGACAGGGGCAATGAGCAGTTCTTC. Protein sequence: CASSWDRGNEQFF.